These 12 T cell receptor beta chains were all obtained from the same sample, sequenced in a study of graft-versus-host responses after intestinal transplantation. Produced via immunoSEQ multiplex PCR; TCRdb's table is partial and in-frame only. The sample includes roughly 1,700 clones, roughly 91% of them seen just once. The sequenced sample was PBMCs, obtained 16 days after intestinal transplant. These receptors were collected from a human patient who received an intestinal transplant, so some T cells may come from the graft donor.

Here the CDR3 DNA reads TGTGCCAGCAGTTACGATGGGAGTCAGAATTCACCCCTCCACTTT. Amino acid sequence: CASSYDGSQNSPLHF. The chain has TRBV6-5 and TRBJ1-6; D call uncertain. This CDR3 spans 15 amino acids. Trimming shortened V by 2 bases and J by 7 bases, and 12 bases separated the two germline ends. Germline V gene lookup returns CDR1 MNHEY and CDR2 SVGAGI.

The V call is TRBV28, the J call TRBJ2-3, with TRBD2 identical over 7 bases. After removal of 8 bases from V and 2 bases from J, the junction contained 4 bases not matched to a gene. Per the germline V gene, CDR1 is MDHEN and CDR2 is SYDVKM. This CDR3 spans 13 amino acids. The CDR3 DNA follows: TGTGCCAGCCGGGAGGTGTTCACAGATACGCAGTATTTT. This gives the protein CASREVFTDTQYF.

In DNA form, the CDR3 reads TGTGCCAGCAGCTTCGGGGCGCAAGTCTACAATGAGCAGTTCTTC. Residues: CASSFGAQVYNEQFF. The rearrangement uses TRBV5-6 and TRBJ2-1; TRBD1 or TRBD2 may be the D gene (5 bases each). This CDR3 is 15 amino acids long. Trimming removed 2 bases from V and 3 bases from J, with 12 bases in between. Germline V gene lookup returns CDR1 SGHDT and CDR2 YYEEEE. Full variable domain (outside the CDR3, taken from reference TRBV5-6 and TRBJ2-1): DAGVTQSPTHLIKTRGQQVTLRCSPKSGHDTVSWYQQALGQGPQFIFQYYEEEERQRGNFPDRFSGHQFPNYSSELNVNALLLGDSALYLCASSFGAQVYNEQFFGPGTRLTVL.

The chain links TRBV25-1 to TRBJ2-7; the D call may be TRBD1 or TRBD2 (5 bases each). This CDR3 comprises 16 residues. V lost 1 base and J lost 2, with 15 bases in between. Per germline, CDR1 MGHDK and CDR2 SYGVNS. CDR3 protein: CASSESMGEIPYEQYF. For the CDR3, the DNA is TGTGCCAGCAGTGAATCCATGGGGGAGATCCCCTACGAGCAGTACTTC.

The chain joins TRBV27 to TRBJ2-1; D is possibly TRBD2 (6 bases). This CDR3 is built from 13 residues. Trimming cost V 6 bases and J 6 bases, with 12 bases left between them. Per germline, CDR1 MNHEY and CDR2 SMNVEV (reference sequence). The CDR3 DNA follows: TGTGCCAGCAGCCCGGGACTTCTCAATGAGCAGTTCTTC. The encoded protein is CASSPGLLNEQFF.

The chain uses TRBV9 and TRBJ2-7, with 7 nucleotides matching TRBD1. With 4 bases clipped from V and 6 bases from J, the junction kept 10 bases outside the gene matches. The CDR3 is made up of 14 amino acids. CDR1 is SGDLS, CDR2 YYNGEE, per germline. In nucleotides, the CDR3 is TGTGCCAGCAGCCTAACCTCGACAGGGTCCGAGCAGTACTTC. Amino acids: CASSLTSTGSEQYF.

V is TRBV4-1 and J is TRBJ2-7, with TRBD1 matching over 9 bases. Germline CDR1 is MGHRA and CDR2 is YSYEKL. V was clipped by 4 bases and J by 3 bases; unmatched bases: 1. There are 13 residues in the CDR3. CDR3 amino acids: CASSPDRGYEQYF. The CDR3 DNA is TGCGCCAGCAGCCCGGACAGGGGCTACGAGCAGTACTTC.

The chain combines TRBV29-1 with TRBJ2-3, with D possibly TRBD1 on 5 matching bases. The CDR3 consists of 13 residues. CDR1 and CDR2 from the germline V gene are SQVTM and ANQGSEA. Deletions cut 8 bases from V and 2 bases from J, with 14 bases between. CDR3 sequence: CSPTLGDTDTQYF. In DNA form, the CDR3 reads TGCAGCCCAACCTTAGGGGACACAGATACGCAGTATTTT.

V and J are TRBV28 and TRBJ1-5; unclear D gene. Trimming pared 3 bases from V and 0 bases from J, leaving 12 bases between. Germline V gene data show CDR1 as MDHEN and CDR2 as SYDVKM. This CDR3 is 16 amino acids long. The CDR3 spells CASSFLSGYSNQPQHF. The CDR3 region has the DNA TGTGCCAGCAGTTTTTTGTCAGGTTATAGCAATCAGCCCCAGCATTTT.

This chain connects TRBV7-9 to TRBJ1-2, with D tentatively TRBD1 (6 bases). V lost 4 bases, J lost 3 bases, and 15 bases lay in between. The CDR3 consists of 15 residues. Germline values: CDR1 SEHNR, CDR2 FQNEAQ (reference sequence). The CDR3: CASSSQGEGDYGYTF. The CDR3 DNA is TGTGCCAGCAGCTCCCAAGGGGAGGGGGACTATGGCTACACCTTC.

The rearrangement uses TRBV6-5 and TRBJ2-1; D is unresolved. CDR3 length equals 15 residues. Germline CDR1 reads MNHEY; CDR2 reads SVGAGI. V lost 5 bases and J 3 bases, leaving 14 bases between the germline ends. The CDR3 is CASSTRPAGYNEQFF. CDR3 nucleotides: TGTGCCAGCAGTACCCGCCCAGCTGGCTACAATGAGCAGTTCTTC.

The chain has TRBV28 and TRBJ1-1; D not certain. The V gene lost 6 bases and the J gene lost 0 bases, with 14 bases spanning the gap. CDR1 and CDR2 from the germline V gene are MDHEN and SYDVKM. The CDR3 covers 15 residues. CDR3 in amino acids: CASSWETELNTEAFF. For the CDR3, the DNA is TGTGCCAGCAGCTGGGAGACTGAGCTGAACACTGAAGCTTTCTTT.